The next 6 T cell receptor beta chains were all read from a single sample in a study of blood T cells in healthy people across ages. Combining a sample-barcoded 5' primer with a J-beta primer mix, a second PCR ran for roughly 7 to 12 cycles. TCRdb reprocessed the 5' RACE reads with MiXCR, giving one entry per CDR3 protein. Of 800,000 to 1,000,000 distinct CDR3 sequences listed, around 46% are singletons. The sequencing sample was made of blood. Receptors originate from a man between 25 and 39 years old in good health.

This clonotype came up once. The chain uses TRBV6-6 and TRBJ2-4, with D possibly being TRBD1 or TRBD2 (5 bases each). The DNA end lines up better with TRBJ2-7; the J call may be wrong. This CDR3 has 15 amino acids. Germline CDR1 is MNHNY and CDR2 is SVGAGI (reference sequence). CDR3 sequence reads: CASGTGGSGSHEQYF. DNA for the CDR3: TGTGCCAGCGGTACAGGCGGGTCTGGGAGTCACGAGCAGTACTTC.

The V call is TRBV28, the J call TRBJ1-2; 7 bases map to TRBD1. Per the germline V gene, CDR1 is MDHEN and CDR2 is SYDVKM. J lost 6 bases, V lost 6 bases, and 10 bases had no gene match. The CDR3 spans 14 residues. The CDR3 spells CASRQRGQTHGYTF. The DNA for the CDR3 is TGTGCCAGCAGACAAAGGGGACAGACCCATGGCTACACCTTC.

The chain joins TRBV3-1 to TRBJ2-7; no definite D call. Trimming took off 0 bases at V and 4 bases at J, with 13 bases between the two ends. The CDR3 totals 15 residues. CDR1 is LGHDT and CDR2 is YNNKEL in the germline V gene (reference sequence). The CDR3 here is CASSQDGRSAYEQYF. Here the CDR3 DNA reads TGTGCCAGCAGCCAAGATGGCCGTTCCGCTTACGAGCAGTACTTC.

The V and J genes are TRBV28 and TRBJ1-1; D gene ambiguous. V lost 2 bases and J lost 3, with 7 bases in between. The CDR3 spans 13 residues. Germline CDR1 reads MDHEN; CDR2 reads SYDVKM. CDR3 in DNA: TGTGCCAGCAGTTTACCTGCCGACACTGAAGCTTTCTTT. Translated: CASSLPADTEAFF.

The V and J genes are TRBV7-9 and TRBJ1-2; tentative D call: TRBD1 (5 bases). The CDR3 is made up of 16 amino acids. Trimming removed 2 bases from V and 3 bases from J, with 16 bases in between. CDR1 SEHNR and CDR2 FQNEAQ come from the germline V gene (reference sequence). The CDR3 coding sequence is TGTGCCAGCAGCTTAAGGGACGGGGTCCGTGACTATGGCTACACCTTC. As protein: CASSLRDGVRDYGYTF.

This clonotype was counted a few times. The chain recombines TRBV12-3 or TRBV12-4 with TRBJ2-7, with D perhaps matching TRBD1 (6 bases). The CDR3 is 15 residues long. The V and J ends lost 5 bases and 0 bases respectively, with 14 bases between them. CDR3 amino acids: CASSPRDTNSYEQYF. The CDR3 DNA reads TGTGCCAGCAGTCCCCGGGACACCAACTCCTACGAGCAGTACTTC.